Included here is one T cell receptor (beta chain) sequence, with context. Trimming at V came to 0 bases and at J to 5 bases, leaving 5 bases not matched to a gene. Per germline, CDR1 SGHVS and CDR2 FQNEAQ. The CDR3 is made up of 16 amino acids. The record originates from a study of OX40 agonist ivuxolimab in advanced cancers. Study context: Under the entry rules, prior anti-PD-1, anti-PD-L1 or anti-CTLA-4 therapy was allowed, and 35% to 40% had some. Partial response was recorded in three patients: one hepatocellular carcinoma and two cutaneous melanoma cases.

Sequenced by immunoSEQ multiplex PCR; TCRdb stores in-frame clones only, minus some. The table includes over 20,000 clones, approximately 86% detected once. The receptor comes from an adult with an advanced solid tumor such as melanoma, head and neck, liver or kidney cancer. The sample consisted of CD4+ or CD8+ T cells sorted from blood, taken in a trial of the OX40 agonist ivuxolimab. The chain uses TRBV7-8 and TRBJ1-2, with 11 bases that match TRBD1. The CDR3 nucleotides are TGTGCCAGCAGCTTAGCTGGGGACAGGGGGTTGTATGGCTACACCTTC. Translating it yields CASSLAGDRGLYGYTF.